The 28 T cell receptor beta chains below all came from one sample that was sequenced in a study of blood T cell repertoires in COVID-19. Sequenced by immunoSEQ multiplex PCR; TCRdb stores in-frame clones only, minus some. This table holds about 180,000 clones, 70% to 80% found once. The sequenced material came from PBMCs or T cells enriched from blood (not recorded which). These receptors all stem from a woman in her forties or fifties who had recovered from COVID-19.

The sample holds a few counts of this clone. This chain connects TRBV11-1 to TRBJ2-1; 13 nucleotides align to TRBD2. V was clipped by 1 base and J by 7 bases; unmatched bases: 4. The CDR3 is made up of 16 amino acids. The germline gives CDR1 SGHAT, CDR2 FQDESV (reference sequence). The CDR3 reads CASSLGWTSGGNEQFF. CDR3 in DNA: TGTGCCAGCAGCTTAGGGTGGACTAGCGGGGGAAATGAGCAGTTCTTC.

The rearrangement links TRBV7-9 to TRBJ2-1, with D perhaps TRBD2 (5 bases). CDR3 length: 14 amino acids. CDR1 and CDR2 from the germline V gene are SEHNR and FQNEAQ (reference sequence). Trimming removed 5 bases at V and 5 bases at J, with 13 bases between. Here the CDR3 reads CASSPITGDNEQFF. The CDR3 DNA sequence: TGTGCCAGCAGCCCTATAACCGGGGACAATGAGCAGTTCTTC.

This CDR3 reads CASSYASSGPDTQYF. The DNA of the CDR3 is TGTGCCAGCAGTTACGCTTCGAGTGGTCCAGATACGCAGTATTTT. V gene TRBV6-5 combines with J gene TRBJ2-3; no clear D gene. The CDR3 sequence is 15 residues long. V lost 2 bases and J lost 4, with 13 bases in between. From germline, CDR1 is MNHEY and CDR2 SVGAGI.

This chain links TRBV5-1 with TRBJ1-1; D perhaps matches TRBD1 (5 bases). The V and J ends lost 0 bases and 8 bases respectively, with 8 bases between them. The CDR3 length is 12 residues. Germline lookup yields CDR1 SGHRS and CDR2 YFSETQ. The CDR3 is CASSLGGLEAFF. CDR3 coding DNA: TGCGCCAGCAGCTTGGGGGGACTAGAAGCTTTCTTT.

V is TRBV3-1 (or the pseudogene TRBV3-2) and J is TRBJ2-7, with 13 bases lining up with TRBD2. This CDR3 has 17 residues. V trimming: 2 bases; J trimming: 6 bases; junction bases outside the gene matches: 10. Germline values: CDR1 LGHDT, CDR2 YNNKEL (reference sequence). This CDR3 reads CASSQTIGLAGEGEQYF. The CDR3 DNA reads as TGTGCCAGCAGCCAAACTATTGGACTAGCGGGAGAAGGCGAGCAGTACTTC.

The chain joins TRBV11-3 to TRBJ2-7, with 7 nucleotides matching TRBD1. Germline V gene sequence: CDR1 SGHNT, CDR2 YENEEA. V shed 1 base and J 3 bases; nucleotides not matched to a gene: 18. The CDR3 sequence is 19 residues long. The CDR3 nucleotides read TGTGCCAGCAGCTTAGTAGCCTTTATCACTAGGGGGCGAGGCTACGAGCAGTACTTC. This sequence encodes CASSLVAFITRGRGYEQYF.

The chain employs TRBV11-2 and TRBJ2-1; 8 bases align to TRBD1. The length of the CDR3 is 16 residues. The V gene end was trimmed by 5 bases and the J gene end by 10 bases; junction bases not matched to a gene: 16. CDR1 and CDR2 from the germline V gene are SGHAT and FQNNGV. The CDR3 coding sequence is TGTGCCAGCAGCAAAACACAGGGGGTGGCGAGATTAGAGCAGTTCTTC. Its protein is CASSKTQGVARLEQFF.

V usage is TRBV5-4 and J usage is TRBJ2-1; 9 nucleotides match TRBD2. Germline V gene lookup returns CDR1 SGHNT and CDR2 YYREEE (reference sequence). The CDR3 runs 16 residues. The V gene end was trimmed by 1 base and the J gene end by 4 bases; junction bases not matched to a gene: 6. CDR3 DNA: TGTGCCAGCAGCTTGATGGCGGGAGGGGGGTACAATGAGCAGTTCTTC. Protein: CASSLMAGGGYNEQFF.

The chain is built from TRBV15 and TRBJ1-1; D remains unclear. V lost 0 bases to trimming and J lost 8 bases, with 7 bases between them. CDR3 size: 12 residues. In germline, CDR1 is LNHNV, CDR2 YYDKDF (reference sequence). CDR3 in amino acids: CATSRDWQEAFF. The CDR3 nucleotides are TGTGCCACCAGCAGAGATTGGCAGGAAGCTTTCTTT.

This chain connects TRBV10-3 to TRBJ1-5, with 8 bases identical to TRBD1. With 4 bases clipped from V and 7 bases from J, the junction kept 6 bases outside the gene matches. The CDR3 spans 14 residues. In germline, CDR1 is ENHRY, CDR2 SYGVKD. The CDR3 protein is CAISGAGGGQPQHF. In nucleotides, the CDR3 is TGTGCCATCAGTGGAGCAGGGGGCGGCCAGCCCCAGCATTTT.

The chain carries TRBV28 and TRBJ2-7; no reliable D call. In germline, CDR1 is MDHEN, CDR2 SYDVKM. The CDR3 length is 14 residues. Trimming shortened V by 7 bases and J by 1 base, and 14 bases separated the two germline ends. This chain's CDR3 is CASIEAGRSYEQYF. The CDR3 DNA follows: TGTGCCAGCATTGAGGCCGGCCGGTCCTACGAGCAGTACTTC.

This sequence joins TRBV3-1 (or the pseudogene TRBV3-2) and TRBJ1-6; 9 nucleotides align to TRBD1. Germline V CDR1 and CDR2: LGHDT, YNNKEL (reference sequence). The CDR3 is made up of 14 amino acids. The V and J ends lost 4 bases and 7 bases, in that order; junction bases with no gene match: 2. The CDR3 spells CASSPGQGNSPLHF. In nucleotides, the CDR3 is TGTGCCAGCAGCCCGGGACAGGGCAATTCACCCCTCCACTTT.

This clone was counted between two and nine times. This rearrangement joins TRBV5-1 to TRBJ2-5; a possible D gene is TRBD2 (6 bases). The V end was cut by 5 bases, the J end by 5 bases, with 16 bases between. Germline lookup yields CDR1 SGHRS and CDR2 YFSETQ. The CDR3 totals 14 residues. The CDR3 nucleotides are TGCGCCAGCAGGCCGTCCCCAGGGAGGGAGACCCAGTACTTC. Its protein product is CASRPSPGRETQYF. The full variable domain, in which reference TRBV5-1 and TRBJ2-5 provide the parts outside the CDR3, is KAGVTQTPRYLIKTRGQQVTLSCSPISGHRSVSWYQQTPGQGLQFLFEYFSETQRNKGNFPGRFSGRQFSNSRSEMNVSTLELGDSALYLCASRPSPGRETQYFGPGTRLLVL.

The CDR3 sequence: CSVGDRDQPQHF. CDR3 nucleotides: TGCAGCGTTGGGGACAGGGATCAGCCCCAGCATTTT. This chain links TRBV29-1 with TRBJ1-5, with TRBD1 matching 9 bases. J gave up 5 bases and V 4 bases, and 0 bases lay outside the gene matches. The germline V gene has CDR1 SQVTM and CDR2 ANQGSEA. The CDR3 runs to 12 residues. The full variable domain, completed using reference TRBV29-1 and TRBJ1-5, is SAVISQKPSRDICQRGTSLTIQCQVDSQVTMMFWYRQQPGQSLTLIATANQGSEATYESGFVIDKFPISRPNLTFSTLTVSNMSPEDSSIYLCSVGDRDQPQHFGDGTRLSIL.

This clone has just a few counts. The rearrangement links TRBV11-1 to TRBJ2-7; 7 bases align to TRBD1. The CDR3 runs to 14 residues. The V segment lost 2 bases and the J segment 1 base; nucleotides outside the gene matches: 2. CDR1 is SGHAT, CDR2 FQDESV, per germline (reference sequence). The CDR3 DNA sequence: TGTGCCAGCAGCTTATACAGGGGATCCTACGAGCAGTACTTC. Residues: CASSLYRGSYEQYF.

The J gene is TRBJ2-3, the V gene TRBV7-9; TRBD2 matches at 8 bases. The CDR3 length is 16 residues. The V segment lost 4 bases and the J segment 2 bases; nucleotides outside the gene matches: 8. Germline V lookup: CDR1 SEHNR, CDR2 FQNEAQ (reference sequence). The CDR3: CASSSGGRGATDTQYF. As DNA, the CDR3 is TGTGCCAGCAGCTCCGGGGGGCGGGGGGCCACAGATACGCAGTATTTT.

The chain has TRBV13 and TRBJ2-7; D is unresolved. Germline lookup yields CDR1 PRHDT and CDR2 FYEKMQ (reference sequence). This CDR3 spans 14 amino acids. Trimming cost V 0 bases and J 3 bases, with 9 bases left between them. Here the CDR3 DNA reads TGTGCCAGCAGCTTAGGCCTTCAGAACTACGAGCAGTACTTC. Amino acid sequence: CASSLGLQNYEQYF. Full variable domain (missing parts from reference TRBV13 and TRBJ2-7): AAGVIQSPRHLIKEKRETATLKCYPIPRHDTVYWYQQGPGQDPQFLISFYEKMQSDKGSIPDRFSAQQFSDYHSELNMSSLELGDSALYFCASSLGLQNYEQYFGPGTRLTVT.

This clone was picked up a small number of times. The chain carries TRBV2 and TRBJ1-1; 8 bases map to TRBD1. The germline V gene has CDR1 SNHLY and CDR2 FYNNEI. The CDR3 is 13 amino acids. The V segment lost 9 bases and the J segment 5 bases; nucleotides outside the gene matches: 8. CDR3 residues: CARKRQGRTEAFF. The CDR3, as DNA: TGTGCCAGGAAACGACAGGGGAGGACTGAAGCTTTCTTT. The entire variable domain, with the rest obtained from reference TRBV2 and TRBJ1-1, is as follows: EPEVTQTPSHQVTQMGQEVILRCVPISNHLYFYWYRQILGQKVEFLVSFYNNEISEKSEIFDDQFSVERPDGSNFTLKIRSTKLEDSAMYFCARKRQGRTEAFFGQGTRLTVV.

There are a few counts of this clone. The chain joins TRBV5-1 to TRBJ1-1; tentatively, D is TRBD1 (6 bases). There are 15 residues in the CDR3. Germline V gene data show CDR1 as SGHRS and CDR2 as YFSETQ. V was clipped by 0 bases and J by 4 bases, with 13 bases between them. CDR3 sequence (DNA): TGCGCCAGCAGCTTGGGAGGAACAGGGACCACTGAAGCTTTCTTT. Encoded protein: CASSLGGTGTTEAFF.

The V call is TRBV5-6, the J call TRBJ1-5, with 8 bases matching TRBD1. The germline V gene encodes CDR1 SGHDT and CDR2 YYEEEE. The CDR3 has 15 residues. With 4 bases clipped from V and 7 bases from J, the junction kept 10 bases outside the gene matches. CDR3 DNA sequence: TGTGCCAGCAGCAACGCGGGACAGGCATCCCAGCCCCAGCATTTT. Amino acids: CASSNAGQASQPQHF.

This CDR3 reads CASSPGQGDQPQHF. CDR3 in DNA: TGTGCCAGCTCACCCGGACAGGGAGATCAGCCCCAGCATTTT. This chain uses TRBV18 with TRBJ1-5; 8 nucleotides line up with TRBD1. The CDR3 runs 14 residues. V gave up 3 bases and J gave up 5 bases; unmatched junction bases: 3. CDR1 and CDR2 (germline): KGHSH, LQKENI.

The rearrangement links TRBV2 to TRBJ2-1, with a possible D match to TRBD2 (6 bases). V shed 4 bases and J shed 3 bases, with 10 bases lying between them. This CDR3 is 14 amino acids long. Germline V gives CDR1 SNHLY, CDR2 FYNNEI. The CDR3 DNA reads as TGTGCCAGCAGTGGGGGCGGGAACTACAATGAGCAGTTCTTC. This sequence encodes CASSGGGNYNEQFF.

The DNA for the CDR3 is TGCGCCAGCAGCAGGGGACAGACCTACGAGCAGTACTTC. Amino acid sequence: CASSRGQTYEQYF. The chain has TRBV5-1 and TRBJ2-7; 7 positions agree with TRBD1. This CDR3 spans 13 amino acids. The V gene end was trimmed by 4 bases and the J gene end by 2 bases; junction bases not matched to a gene: 3. Germline V CDR1 and CDR2: SGHRS, YFSETQ.

This chain uses TRBV20-1 with TRBJ2-1; 11 bases are a match to TRBD2. V lost 3 bases and J lost 9; bases outside the gene matches: 4. CDR1 DFQATT and CDR2 SNEGSKA come from the germline V gene (reference sequence). The length of the CDR3 is 13 residues. CDR3 residues: CSASSGRGIEQFF. The CDR3 coding sequence is TGCAGTGCTAGTAGCGGGAGGGGGATTGAGCAGTTCTTC.

This clone was observed a few times. The chain carries TRBV15 and TRBJ2-7; 7 nucleotides match TRBD2. Germline lookup yields CDR1 LNHNV and CDR2 YYDKDF (reference sequence). The V and J ends lost 4 bases and 2 bases, in that order; junction bases with no gene match: 8. This CDR3 is 15 amino acids long. The CDR3 spells CATSTFGEGAYEQYF. In DNA, the CDR3 is TGTGCCACCAGCACCTTTGGGGAGGGCGCCTACGAGCAGTACTTC. Supplemented by reference TRBV15 and TRBJ2-7, the full variable domain reads DAMVIQNPRYQVTQFGKPVTLSCSQTLNHNVMYWYQQKSSQAPKLLFHYYDKDFNNEADTPDNFQSRRPNTSFCFLDIRSPGLGDTAMYLCATSTFGEGAYEQYFGPGTRLTVT.

This rearrangement joins TRBV9 to TRBJ2-5; D may be TRBD1 (6 bases). This CDR3 is 15 amino acids long. Germline-derived CDR1 and CDR2 are SGDLS and YYNGEE. Trimming shortened V by 4 bases and J by 1 base, and 14 bases separated the two germline ends. The CDR3 DNA follows: TGTGCCAGCAGCCCTCGACAGGACCGCCAAGAGACCCAGTACTTC. Amino acid sequence: CASSPRQDRQETQYF. Full variable domain (outside the CDR3, taken from reference TRBV9 and TRBJ2-5): DSGVTQTPKHLITATGQRVTLRCSPRSGDLSVYWYQQSLDQGLQFLIQYYNGEERAKGNILERFSAQQFPDLHSELNLSSLELGDSALYFCASSPRQDRQETQYFGPGTRLLVL.

DNA for the CDR3: TGTGCCATCAGTGGAGGGGGCAGCTATGGCTACACCTTC. It encodes CAISGGGSYGYTF. The V call is TRBV10-3, the J call TRBJ1-2; 7 nucleotides agree with TRBD1. V shed 4 bases and J 4 bases; nucleotides not matched to a gene: 3. The CDR3 is 13 amino acids. Germline assignment: CDR1 ENHRY and CDR2 SYGVKD.

This chain uses TRBV4-3 with TRBJ2-4, with 7 bases fitting TRBD1. The CDR3 totals 19 residues. The germline V gene encodes CDR1 LGHNA and CDR2 YSLEER. The junction had 11 bases not matched to a gene; V was cut back by 0 bases and J by 0 bases. The CDR3 nucleotides read TGCGCCAGCAGCCAAGATCCCGAGACAGGGACAATAGCCAAAAACATTCAGTACTTC. Protein product: CASSQDPETGTIAKNIQYF.